This T cell receptor beta chain was captured by sequencing in a study of identical twins. Study-wide results and caveats: The conclusions drew on cross-sectional statistical analysis instead of tracking the same donors. It was out-of-frame TCR alpha sharing in monozygotic twins that models underestimated.

Notes on this clonotype: The antigen is undetermined.

TCRdb ran MiXCR on the 5' RACE reads and lists one entry per CDR3 protein. Here the sample spans roughly 290,000 distinct CDR3 sequences, about 8.1% being singletons. The sample was also reused in another study, on yellow fever vaccine responses in identical twins.

The origin of this receptor is a woman younger than 35 in good health. Sequencing used memory (CD45RO+) T cells sorted from blood.

Written as DNA, the CDR3 is TGCGCCAGCAGCTTGAGGCAGGACCGCTCTGGGGCCAACGTCCTGACTTTC. Translating it yields CASSLRQDRSGANVLTF. V usage is TRBV5-1 and J usage is TRBJ2-6; D remains ambiguous. Per the germline V gene, CDR1 is SGHRS and CDR2 is YFSETQ. V lost 1 base, J lost 0 bases, and 11 bases lay in between. This CDR3 spans 17 amino acids.